This TCR beta chain was sequenced during a study of T-cell memory formation after mild COVID-19. Overall study: The study found TCR clusters largely donor specific.

The V and J ends lost 2 bases and 5 bases respectively, with 11 bases between them. The length of the CDR3 is 13 residues. CDR1 is DFQATT, CDR2 SNEGSKA, per germline (reference sequence). Study outcomes and limitations: Clones contracting over day 15 to 85 were CD4/CD8 balanced, with later expanders leaning CD4+. Among clones peaking at day 37 in the second wave, SARS-CoV-2 specificity remained unconfirmed.

The authors produced TCR alpha and TCR beta cDNA libraries with sample barcodes and UMIs by 5'RACE using constant-segment primers. TCRdb ran MiXCR on the 5' RACE reads and lists one entry per CDR3 protein. The sample lists nearly 110,000 distinct CDR3 sequences, roughly 14% occurring once. In regard to this clonotype: Its antigen remains unknown.

This receptor was taken from a man aged 18 to 35 who had mild COVID-19 (a few samples of this study predate the infection). Cell type and time point are not known. Sequencing used PBMCs or a T cell subset sorted from them (not recorded which). The gene calls are TRBV20-1 and TRBJ2-3; D not certain. CDR3 amino acids: CSARPLLEDTQYF. The DNA for the CDR3 is TGCAGTGCTAGACCACTCCTCGAAGATACGCAGTATTTT.